The 10 T cell receptor beta chains below come from one sample, sequenced in a study of T-cell reconstitution after alpha-beta-depleted transplantation in children. Preparation of the TCRbeta library involved a method that used unique molecular identifiers. TCRdb passed the PCR reads through MiXCR, listing each CDR3 protein once. This table has over 100,000 distinct CDR3 sequences, around 10% appearing once. Sequenced material: PBMCs, taken before TCRalphabeta/CD19-depleted stem cell transplant. These receptors were collected from a boy between 2 and 15 years old with acute lymphoblastic leukemia, due to receive a stem cell transplant.

The chain uses TRBV5-1 and TRBJ2-2, with D possibly being TRBD1 (5 bases). The CDR3 covers 14 residues. Trimming cost V 0 bases and J 4 bases, with 7 bases left between them. CDR1 and CDR2 from the germline V gene are SGHRS and YFSETQ. DNA of the CDR3: TGCGCCAGCAGCTTGGCAAGGGGCACCGGGGAGCTGTTTTTT. Translation: CASSLARGTGELFF.

This clonotype was seen repeatedly, ten times or more. The chain combines TRBV20-1 with TRBJ2-3; D perhaps matches TRBD1 (6 bases). Germline CDR1 DFQATT, CDR2 SNEGSKA (reference sequence). Trimming removed 0 bases from V and 2 bases from J, with 15 bases in between. This CDR3 has 16 amino acids. CDR3 sequence (DNA): TGCAGTGCTAGAGACTATGGACGGACAGTCACAGATACGCAGTATTTT. Translating it yields CSARDYGRTVTDTQYF.

This clonotype was seen only a few times. The rearrangement links TRBV7-9 to TRBJ2-1; D perhaps matches TRBD1 (6 bases). The CDR3 extends over 16 amino acids. Germline CDR1 reads SEHNR; CDR2 reads FQNEAQ (reference sequence). V lost 6 bases to trimming and J lost 5 bases, with 20 bases between them. Written as DNA, the CDR3 is TGTGCCAGCAGGACCAGCCAGGGGCGCACTCACAATGAGCAGTTCTTC. It specifies CASRTSQGRTHNEQFF.

This sequence joins TRBV29-1 and TRBJ1-5; D call uncertain. Germline CDR1 and CDR2: SQVTM and ANQGSEA. This CDR3 region has 14 residues. V shed 4 bases and J shed 0 bases, with 10 bases lying between them. CDR3 protein: CSVGSGSSNQPQHF. CDR3 in DNA: TGCAGCGTTGGATCAGGCTCTAGCAATCAGCCCCAGCATTTT. Together with reference TRBV29-1 and TRBJ1-5, the CDR3 gives the full variable domain: SAVISQKPSRDICQRGTSLTIQCQVDSQVTMMFWYRQQPGQSLTLIATANQGSEATYESGFVIDKFPISRPNLTFSTLTVSNMSPEDSSIYLCSVGSGSSNQPQHFGDGTRLSIL.

This clonotype was seen more than once but under ten times. This chain joins TRBV14 and TRBJ2-1; TRBD2 aligns across 7 bases. The CDR3 is 16 residues long. Losses at the gene ends were 1 base for V and 8 bases for J; bases not matched to a gene: 11. Germline CDR1 SGHDN, CDR2 FVKESK. The CDR3 loop reads CASSQAGRGRWYEQFF. The CDR3 nucleotides are TGTGCCAGCAGCCAAGCTGGGCGCGGGAGATGGTATGAGCAGTTCTTC.

The rearrangement links TRBV2 to TRBJ2-3, with 8 bases lining up with TRBD1. Per germline, CDR1 SNHLY and CDR2 FYNNEI. CDR3 size: 15 residues. V was clipped by 6 bases and J by 0 bases; unmatched bases: 5. In nucleotides, the CDR3 is TGTGCCAGCAGCGAGGACAGGGCGAGCACAGATACGCAGTATTTT. The encoded protein is CASSEDRASTDTQYF.

This clonotype was seen ten or more times. The rearrangement joins TRBV20-1 to TRBJ1-2, with a tentative D call TRBD1 (5 bases). Trimming took off 3 bases at V and 3 bases at J, with 14 bases between the two ends. The germline V gene has CDR1 DFQATT and CDR2 SNEGSKA (reference sequence). The CDR3 is made up of 14 amino acids. CDR3 sequence reads: CSASGQGIYYGYTF. The CDR3 DNA reads TGCAGTGCTAGTGGTCAGGGTATATACTATGGCTACACCTTC.

This clonotype has just a few counts. V gene TRBV14 combines with J gene TRBJ2-3, with D possibly TRBD2 on 5 matching bases. CDR3 size: 18 residues. Germline CDR1 reads SGHDN; CDR2 reads FVKESK. Trimming stripped 5 bases from V and 0 bases from J, with 21 bases between. The CDR3 coding sequence is TGTGCCAGCAGCTTCCTCCGGGAAGCAACTCCTAGCACAGATACGCAGTATTTT. Protein sequence: CASSFLREATPSTDTQYF.

The chain is built from TRBV3-1 and TRBJ2-7; D gene uncertain. From germline, CDR1 is LGHDT and CDR2 YNNKEL (reference sequence). Trimming pared 4 bases from V and 9 bases from J, leaving 19 bases between. This CDR3 has 14 amino acids. The CDR3 spells CASSLRLSKGRQYF. The CDR3 nucleotides are TGTGCCAGCAGCCTTCGTCTTTCCAAGGGTCGGCAGTACTTC.

The chain combines TRBV6-5 with TRBJ1-5; D remains unclear. Trimming removed 2 bases at V and 6 bases at J, with 14 bases between. Germline V gives CDR1 MNHEY, CDR2 SVGAGI. The CDR3 is 15 amino acids. CDR3 DNA: TGTGCCAGCAGTTACCAAGAGAGGGAGGGTCAGCCCCAGCATTTT. Protein product: CASSYQEREGQPQHF.